The 11 T cell receptor beta chains reported below all come from one sample, sequenced in a study of high-grade serous ovarian cancer treatment subgroups. Only in-frame clones appear in the TCRdb table, and some are missing; sequencing was by immunoSEQ multiplex PCR. Of thousands of clones in the sample, approximately 75% were seen once. The tumor samples were collected prior to definitive surgery or chemotherapy. The specimen sequenced was tumor tissue. These receptors were taken from a human donor with high-grade serous ovarian cancer.

This sequence joins TRBV7-2 and TRBJ2-7, with TRBD1 matching over 8 bases. V trimming: 6 bases; J trimming: 2 bases; junction bases outside the gene matches: 15. The CDR3 loop spans 17 amino acids. The germline CDR1 and CDR2 sequences are SGHTA and FQGNSA. CDR3 in DNA: TGTGCCAGCAGTTTAAGAGAGACAGGGGTCTCTACCTACGAGCAGTACTTC. It specifies CASSLRETGVSTYEQYF.

This chain connects TRBV7-9 to TRBJ1-5; D is undetermined. Per germline, CDR1 SEHNR and CDR2 FQNEAQ (reference sequence). This CDR3 spans 13 amino acids. The V and J ends lost 1 base and 6 bases respectively, with 7 bases between them. The CDR3 nucleotides read TGTGCCAGCAGCTTAGAGACGGGTCAGCCCCAGCATTTT. Encoded protein: CASSLETGQPQHF.

The rearrangement joins TRBV19 to TRBJ2-7; 7 nucleotides align to TRBD2. Germline CDR1 reads LNHDA; CDR2 reads SQIVND (reference sequence). V trimming: 8 bases; J trimming: 5 bases; junction bases outside the gene matches: 12. CDR3 length: 14 amino acids. In DNA, the CDR3 is TGTGCCAGTGGATGGGGGGAGGGCCGGAACGAGCAGTACTTC. It codes for CASGWGEGRNEQYF.

This rearrangement joins TRBV4-3 to TRBJ2-2; D possibly corresponds to TRBD2 (7 bases). The CDR3 is 17 amino acids. CDR1 is LGHNA and CDR2 is YSLEER in the germline V gene. Trimming removed 0 bases at V and 6 bases at J, with 17 bases between. The CDR3 region is CASSQEVGGAVAGELFF. The CDR3 coding sequence is TGCGCCAGCAGCCAAGAAGTTGGGGGGGCTGTCGCCGGGGAGCTGTTTTTT.

For this clone: Other DNA sequences in this sample translate to the same CDR3. The CDR3 spells CASSFLGSYNEQFF. CDR3 nucleotides: TGTGCCAGCAGTTTTTTGGGTTCCTACAATGAGCAGTTCTTC. The V call is TRBV27, the J call TRBJ2-1; D remains unclear. Germline assignment: CDR1 MNHEY and CDR2 SMNVEV (reference sequence). V lost 3 bases and J lost 1, with 7 bases in between. This CDR3 spans 14 amino acids.

The chain joins TRBV28 to TRBJ2-3, with a tentative D call TRBD1 (5 bases). Trimming stripped 5 bases from V and 3 bases from J, with 15 bases between. The CDR3 spans 15 residues. Germline-derived CDR1 and CDR2 are MDHEN and SYDVKM. The CDR3 region has the DNA TGTGCCAGCAGTAACCCGACAGAGCTTACAGATACGCAGTATTTT. Amino acid sequence: CASSNPTELTDTQYF. The entire variable domain, with the rest obtained from reference TRBV28 and TRBJ2-3, is as follows: DVKVTQSSRYLVKRTGEKVFLECVQDMDHENMFWYRQDPGLGLRLIYFSYDVKMKEKGDIPEGYSVSREKKERFSLILESASTNQTSMYLCASSNPTELTDTQYFGPGTRLTVL.

This clone was observed a single time. The chain links TRBV7-9 to TRBJ2-7; 7 nucleotides line up with TRBD2. This CDR3 contains 13 residues. With V trimmed by 4 bases and J by 12 bases, 12 bases remained unmatched. CDR1 is SEHNR and CDR2 is FQNEAQ in the germline V gene (reference sequence). The CDR3 protein is CASSWGGEGTTYF. The CDR3 nucleotides are TGTGCCAGCAGCTGGGGGGGTGAAGGGACGACGTACTTC.

The J gene is TRBJ2-7, the V gene TRBV11-3; no firm D call. The germline gives CDR1 SGHNT, CDR2 YENEEA. This CDR3 comprises 14 residues. V dropped 5 bases and J dropped 6 bases, with 17 bases sitting between them. The CDR3 region has the DNA TGTGCCAGCAGCCCTCGGAATGGGGTGGGCGAGCAGTACTTC. Its protein product is CASSPRNGVGEQYF.

The V and J genes are TRBV21-1 and TRBJ2-7. TRBV21-1 is tagged as a pseudogene. The length of the CDR3 is 14 residues. This chain's CDR3 is CASSTRGLSYEQYF. The CDR3 DNA sequence: TGTGCCAGCAGCACACGGGGCCTATCCTACGAGCAGTACTTC.

V is TRBV5-1 and J is TRBJ2-1; TRBD1 agrees at 7 bases. Germline trimming cut 0 bases from V and 9 bases from J; bases unmatched to any gene: 12. The CDR3 is made up of 16 amino acids. From germline, CDR1 is SGHRS and CDR2 YFSETQ. CDR3 amino acids: CASSLGGGSFLGEQFF. CDR3 coding DNA: TGCGCCAGCAGCTTGGGAGGGGGCAGTTTTCTTGGTGAGCAGTTCTTC.

This clone was picked up one time. The rearrangement joins TRBV4-1 to TRBJ2-5; the match to TRBD2 covers 9 bases. Germline CDR1 is MGHRA and CDR2 is YSYEKL. Germline trimming cut 4 bases from V and 5 bases from J; bases unmatched to any gene: 8. This CDR3 is 15 amino acids long. The CDR3 is CASSPGGRGEETQYF. CDR3 sequence (DNA): TGCGCCAGCAGCCCGGGCGGGAGGGGGGAGGAGACCCAGTACTTC.